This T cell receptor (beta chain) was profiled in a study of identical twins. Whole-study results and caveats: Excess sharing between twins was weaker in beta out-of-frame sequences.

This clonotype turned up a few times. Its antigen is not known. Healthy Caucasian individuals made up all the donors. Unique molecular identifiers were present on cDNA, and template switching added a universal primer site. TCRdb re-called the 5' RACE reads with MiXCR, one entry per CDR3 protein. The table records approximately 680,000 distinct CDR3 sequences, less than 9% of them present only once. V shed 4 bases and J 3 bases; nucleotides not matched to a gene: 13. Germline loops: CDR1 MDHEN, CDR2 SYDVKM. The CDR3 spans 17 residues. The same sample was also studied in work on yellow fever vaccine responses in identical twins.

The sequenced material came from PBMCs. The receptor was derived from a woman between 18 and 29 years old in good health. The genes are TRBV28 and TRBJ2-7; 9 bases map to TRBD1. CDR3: CASSSSVQGALSYEQYF. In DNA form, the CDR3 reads TGTGCCAGCAGTTCCTCCGTACAGGGGGCGCTTAGCTACGAGCAGTACTTC.